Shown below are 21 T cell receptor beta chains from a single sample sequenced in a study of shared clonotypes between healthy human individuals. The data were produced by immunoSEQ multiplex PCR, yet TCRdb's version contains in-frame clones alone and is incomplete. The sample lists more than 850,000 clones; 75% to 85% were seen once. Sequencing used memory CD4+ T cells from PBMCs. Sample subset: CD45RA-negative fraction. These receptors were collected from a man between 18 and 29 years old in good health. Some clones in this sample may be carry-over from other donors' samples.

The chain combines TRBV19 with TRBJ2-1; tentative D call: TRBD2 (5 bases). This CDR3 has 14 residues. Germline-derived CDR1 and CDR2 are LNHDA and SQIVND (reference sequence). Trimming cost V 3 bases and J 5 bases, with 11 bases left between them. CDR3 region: CASSIRIGDNEQFF. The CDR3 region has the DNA TGTGCCAGTAGTATCAGAATCGGGGACAATGAGCAGTTCTTC.

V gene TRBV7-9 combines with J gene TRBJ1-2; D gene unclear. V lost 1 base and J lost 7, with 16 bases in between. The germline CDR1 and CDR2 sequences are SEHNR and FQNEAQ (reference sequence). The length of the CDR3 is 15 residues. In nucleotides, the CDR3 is TGTGCCAGCAGCTTAGGAACGGGTACGATAGGTGGCTACACCTTC. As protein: CASSLGTGTIGGYTF.

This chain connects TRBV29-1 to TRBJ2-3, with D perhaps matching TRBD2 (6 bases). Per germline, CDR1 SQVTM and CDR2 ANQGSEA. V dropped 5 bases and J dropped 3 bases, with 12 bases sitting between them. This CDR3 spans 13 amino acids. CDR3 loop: CSVSPGLTDTQYF. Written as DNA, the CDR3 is TGCAGCGTTTCTCCGGGACTTACAGATACGCAGTATTTT.

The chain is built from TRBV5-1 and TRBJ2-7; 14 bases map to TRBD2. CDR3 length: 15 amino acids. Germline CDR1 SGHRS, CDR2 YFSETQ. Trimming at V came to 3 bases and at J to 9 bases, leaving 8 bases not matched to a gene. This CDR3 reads CASSYSGLAGDGQYF. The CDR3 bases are TGCGCCAGCAGCTACTCGGGACTAGCGGGAGACGGGCAGTACTTC.

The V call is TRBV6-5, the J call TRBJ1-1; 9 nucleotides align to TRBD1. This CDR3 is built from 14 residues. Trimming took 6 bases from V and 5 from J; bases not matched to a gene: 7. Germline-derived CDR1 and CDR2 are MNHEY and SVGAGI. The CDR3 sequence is CASRGGTGLTEAFF. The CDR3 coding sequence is TGTGCCAGCAGGGGAGGGACAGGGTTGACTGAAGCTTTCTTT.

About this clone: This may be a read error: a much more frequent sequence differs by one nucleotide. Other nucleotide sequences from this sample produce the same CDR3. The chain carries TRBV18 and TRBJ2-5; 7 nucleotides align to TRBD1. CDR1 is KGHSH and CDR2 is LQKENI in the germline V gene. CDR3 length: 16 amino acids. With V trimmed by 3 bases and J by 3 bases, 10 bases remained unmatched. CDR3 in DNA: TGTGCCAGCTCACCCATATTGACAGGGCTTAAAGAGACCCAGTACTTC. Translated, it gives CASSPILTGLKETQYF.

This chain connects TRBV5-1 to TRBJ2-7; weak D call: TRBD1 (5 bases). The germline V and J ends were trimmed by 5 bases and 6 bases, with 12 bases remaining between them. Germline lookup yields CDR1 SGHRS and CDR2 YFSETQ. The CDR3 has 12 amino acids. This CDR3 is CASRKDNSEQYF. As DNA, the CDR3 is TGCGCCAGCAGAAAGGACAATTCCGAGCAGTACTTC.

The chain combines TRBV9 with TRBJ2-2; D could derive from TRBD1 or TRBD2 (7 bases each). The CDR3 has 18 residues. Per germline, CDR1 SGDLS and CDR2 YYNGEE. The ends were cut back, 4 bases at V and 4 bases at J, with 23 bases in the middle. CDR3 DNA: TGTGCCAGCAGCCGCAGAGAGGGGGCGGGAGCGTTCACCGGGGAGCTGTTTTTT. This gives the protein CASSRREGAGAFTGELFF.

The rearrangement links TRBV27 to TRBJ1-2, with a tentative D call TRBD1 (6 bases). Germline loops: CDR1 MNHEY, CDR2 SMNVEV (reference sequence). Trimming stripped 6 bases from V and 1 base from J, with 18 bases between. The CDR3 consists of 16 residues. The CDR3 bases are TGTGCCAGCAGATTCCAAGGGGGGCGAGGTAACTATGGCTACACCTTC. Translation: CASRFQGGRGNYGYTF.

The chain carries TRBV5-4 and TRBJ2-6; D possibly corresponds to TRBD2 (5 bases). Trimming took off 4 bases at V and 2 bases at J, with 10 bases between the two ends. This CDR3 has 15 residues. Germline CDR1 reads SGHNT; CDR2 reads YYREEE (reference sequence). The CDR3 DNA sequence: TGTGCCAGCAGCGCTGTGAGGGCTGGGGCCAACGTCCTGACTTTC. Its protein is CASSAVRAGANVLTF.

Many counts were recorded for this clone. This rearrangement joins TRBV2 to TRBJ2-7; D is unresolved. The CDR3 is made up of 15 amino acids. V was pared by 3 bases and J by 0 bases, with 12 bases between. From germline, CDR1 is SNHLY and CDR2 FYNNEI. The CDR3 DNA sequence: TGTGCCAGCAGTGAGACTTTTCTCCGCTCCTACGAGCAGTACTTC. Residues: CASSETFLRSYEQYF.

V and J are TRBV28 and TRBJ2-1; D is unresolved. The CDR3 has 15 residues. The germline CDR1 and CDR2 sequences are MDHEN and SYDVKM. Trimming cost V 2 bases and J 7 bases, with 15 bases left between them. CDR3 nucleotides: TGTGCCAGCAGTTTACCCGGTCTCACGAGAAATGAGCAGTTCTTC. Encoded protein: CASSLPGLTRNEQFF. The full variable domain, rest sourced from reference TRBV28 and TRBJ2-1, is DVKVTQSSRYLVKRTGEKVFLECVQDMDHENMFWYRQDPGLGLRLIYFSYDVKMKEKGDIPEGYSVSREKKERFSLILESASTNQTSMYLCASSLPGLTRNEQFFGPGTRLTVL.

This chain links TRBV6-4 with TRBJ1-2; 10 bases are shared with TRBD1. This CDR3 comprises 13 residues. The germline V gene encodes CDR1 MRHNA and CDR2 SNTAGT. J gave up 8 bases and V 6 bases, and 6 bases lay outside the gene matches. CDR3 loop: CASRPGTGDGYTF. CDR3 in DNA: TGTGCCAGCAGGCCCGGGACAGGGGACGGCTACACCTTC.

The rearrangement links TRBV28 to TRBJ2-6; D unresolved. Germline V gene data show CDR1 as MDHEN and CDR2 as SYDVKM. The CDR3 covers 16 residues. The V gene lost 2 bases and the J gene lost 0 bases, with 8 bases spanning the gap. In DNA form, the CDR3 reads TGTGCCAGCAGTTTAGCCAGGCCCTCTGGGGCCAACGTCCTGACTTTC. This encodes CASSLARPSGANVLTF. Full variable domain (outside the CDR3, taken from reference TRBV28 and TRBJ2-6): DVKVTQSSRYLVKRTGEKVFLECVQDMDHENMFWYRQDPGLGLRLIYFSYDVKMKEKGDIPEGYSVSREKKERFSLILESASTNQTSMYLCASSLARPSGANVLTFGAGSRLTVL.

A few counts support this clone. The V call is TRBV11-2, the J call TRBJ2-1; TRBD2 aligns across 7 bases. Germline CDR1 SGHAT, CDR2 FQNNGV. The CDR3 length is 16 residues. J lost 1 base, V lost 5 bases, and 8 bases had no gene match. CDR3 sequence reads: CASSAWTSRSYNEQFF. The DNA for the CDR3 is TGTGCCAGCAGCGCTTGGACTAGTAGGTCCTACAATGAGCAGTTCTTC.

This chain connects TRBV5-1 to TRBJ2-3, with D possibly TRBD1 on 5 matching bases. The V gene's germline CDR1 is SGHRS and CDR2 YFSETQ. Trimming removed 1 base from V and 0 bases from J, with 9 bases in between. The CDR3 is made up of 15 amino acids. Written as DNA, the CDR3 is TGCGCCAGCAGCTTGTTCAGGGATAGCACAGATACGCAGTATTTT. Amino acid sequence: CASSLFRDSTDTQYF.

CDR3: CASSTGGPGNEKLFF. The CDR3 nucleotides read TGTGCCAGCAGTACAGGGGGCCCGGGGAATGAAAAACTGTTTTTT. V gene TRBV2 combines with J gene TRBJ1-4, with 9 bases lining up with TRBD1. The CDR3 has 15 residues. Looked up from germline, CDR1 is SNHLY and CDR2 is FYNNEI. J gave up 5 bases and V 5 bases, and 6 bases lay outside the gene matches.

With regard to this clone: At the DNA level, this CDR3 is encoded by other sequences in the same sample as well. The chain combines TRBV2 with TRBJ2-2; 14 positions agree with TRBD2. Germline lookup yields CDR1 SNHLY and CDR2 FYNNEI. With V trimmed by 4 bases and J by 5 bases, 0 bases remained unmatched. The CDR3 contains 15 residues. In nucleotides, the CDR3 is TGTGCCAGCAGTGGACTAGCGGGAGGGACCGGGGAGCTGTTTTTT. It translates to CASSGLAGGTGELFF.

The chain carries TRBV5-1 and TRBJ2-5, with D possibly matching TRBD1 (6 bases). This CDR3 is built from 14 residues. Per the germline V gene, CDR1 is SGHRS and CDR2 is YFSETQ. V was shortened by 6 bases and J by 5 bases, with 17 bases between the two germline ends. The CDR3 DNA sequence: TGCGCCAGCACAAGACAGGCGTTTCAGGAGACCCAGTACTTC. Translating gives CASTRQAFQETQYF.

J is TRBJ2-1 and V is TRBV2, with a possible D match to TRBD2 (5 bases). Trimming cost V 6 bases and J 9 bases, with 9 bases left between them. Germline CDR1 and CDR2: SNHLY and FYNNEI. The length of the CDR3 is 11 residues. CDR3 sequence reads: CASRTTIEQFF. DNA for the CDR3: TGTGCCAGCAGGACGACTATTGAGCAGTTCTTC.

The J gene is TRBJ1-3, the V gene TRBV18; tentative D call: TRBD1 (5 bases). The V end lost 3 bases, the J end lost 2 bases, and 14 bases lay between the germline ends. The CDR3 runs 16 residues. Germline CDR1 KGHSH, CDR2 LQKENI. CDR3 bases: TGTGCCAGCTCACCGCTGGCAGAGGGACCTGGAAACACCATATATTTT. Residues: CASSPLAEGPGNTIYF.